A selection of T cell receptor beta chains follows, all from one sample in a study of post-analysis software for immune sequencing data. One entry per CDR3 protein results from TCRdb running MiXCR on the PCR reads. The table lists about 820,000 distinct CDR3 sequences, around 50% of them singletons, with 4.6% in the top ten. Specimen: blood. Receptors were obtained from a girl aged 5 to 17 with multiple sclerosis. The CDR3 runs from the conserved cysteine through the conserved F or W. The order of the fields is J gene, D gene, V gene, clone size, CDR3 protein, CDR3 DNA. D genes are given only for firm matches. Size is omitted from some rows. Given values are once, few, many or a class for expanded clones.

TRBJ1-4,NA,TRBV7-9,NA,CASGFFGANEKLFF,TGTGCCAGCGGCTTCTTCGGGGCTAATGAAAAACTGTTTTTT
TRBJ2-1,TRBD2,TRBV7-2,few,CASSYGLAGGLGSYNEQFF,TGTGCCAGCAGCTATGGACTAGCGGGAGGACTGGGTTCCTACAATGAGCAGTTCTTC
TRBJ1-1,NA,TRBV2,NA,CASSGVANTEAFF,TGTGCCAGCAGTGGGGTAGCTAACACTGAAGCTTTCTTT
TRBJ2-7,NA,TRBV4-1,few,CASSQGDMGTYEQYF,TGCGCCAGCAGCCAAGGCGATATGGGAACCTACGAGCAGTACTTC
TRBJ2-3,NA,TRBV12-3/TRBV12-4,NA,CASSREGSGTDTQYF,TGTGCCAGCAGCCGTGAGGGGTCGGGCACAGATACGCAGTATTTT
TRBJ1-2,TRBD1,TRBV10-3,NA,CAISDYRDRGDEGYTF,TGTGCCATCAGTGACTACCGGGACAGGGGCGACGAGGGCTACACCTTC
TRBJ2-4,TRBD2,TRBV11-1,NA,CASSSHSGEQYF,TGTGCCAGCAGCTCACATAGCGGGGAGCAGTACTTC
TRBJ1-4,NA,TRBV29-1,NA,CSGWNEKLFF,TGCAGCGGGTGGAATGAAAAACTGTTTTTT
TRBJ2-3,TRBD1,TRBV20-1,few,CSARDSDRGLADTQYF,TGCAGTGCTAGAGATTCTGACAGGGGGTTAGCAGATACGCAGTATTTT
TRBJ2-1,NA,TRBV7-3,few,CASSTEGPAPYNEQFF,TGTGCCAGCAGCACAGAGGGACCAGCCCCCTACAATGAGCAGTTCTTC
TRBJ2-1,TRBD2,TRBV3-1,once,CASSLSGREQFF,TGTGCCAGCAGCCTTAGCGGGAGGGAGCAGTTCTTC
TRBJ2-7,NA,TRBV10-3,NA,CATSPQAWSEQYF,TGTGCCACGAGTCCACAGGCATGGAGCGAGCAGTACTTC
TRBJ2-1,TRBD2,TRBV7-8,few,CASSPTWGLAGGRGEQFF,TGTGCCAGCAGCCCAACGTGGGGTCTAGCGGGGGGTCGGGGGGAGCAGTTCTTC
TRBJ1-1,TRBD1,TRBV6-5,NA,CASSQHGTGRNTEAFF,TGTGCCAGCAGCCAACACGGGACAGGGCGGAACACTGAAGCTTTCTTT
TRBJ2-7,NA,TRBV5-1,NA,CASSLETGSYNEQYF,TGCGCCAGCAGCTTGGAGACTGGCTCCTACAATGAGCAGTACTTC
TRBJ2-1,NA,TRBV12-3/TRBV12-4,NA,CASTDPPGYNEQFF,TGTGCCAGCACTGACCCCCCGGGGTACAATGAGCAGTTCTTC
TRBJ1-1,NA,TRBV29-1,NA,CSVEGRRANTEAFF,TGCAGCGTTGAAGGGCGGAGGGCGAACACTGAAGCTTTCTTT
TRBJ2-5,TRBD1,TRBV5-1,NA,CASSLRGPRQETQYF,TGCGCCAGCAGCCTCAGGGGGCCAAGGCAAGAGACCCAGTACTTC
TRBJ1-1,TRBD1,TRBV11-2,once,CASSGPGTGLDTEAFF,TGTGCCAGCAGCGGTCCCGGGACAGGGTTGGACACTGAAGCTTTCTTT
TRBJ2-7,TRBD1,TRBV5-5,once,CASSLVGQGAGSPYEQYF,TGTGCCAGCAGCTTGGTGGGACAGGGAGCGGGTTCCCCCTACGAGCAGTACTTC
TRBJ1-4,NA,TRBV6-5,few,CASSYSSGVYEKLFF,TGTGCCAGCAGTTACTCCTCGGGGGTGTATGAAAAACTGTTTTTT
TRBJ2-5,NA,TRBV7-9,NA,CASSPWRGTSQETQYF,TGTGCCAGCAGCCCATGGCGGGGCACGTCCCAAGAGACCCAGTACTTC
TRBJ2-1,NA,TRBV12-5,NA,CASGPTGRGKYNEQFF,TGTGCTAGTGGCCCTACAGGTAGGGGAAAGTACAATGAGCAGTTCTTC
TRBJ2-6,NA,TRBV3-1,many,CASSQDPGGTTGANVLTF,TGTGCCAGCAGCCAAGACCCCGGGGGCACGACTGGGGCCAACGTCCTGACTTTC
TRBJ2-2,NA,TRBV18,NA,CASSASANTGELFF,TGTGCCAGCTCGGCGAGCGCGAACACCGGGGAGCTGTTTTTT
TRBJ2-1,TRBD2,TRBV4-1,NA,CASSHRLAGKSYNEQFF,TGCGCCAGCAGCCACCGACTAGCGGGGAAATCCTACAATGAGCAGTTCTTC
TRBJ2-1,NA,TRBV10-3,NA,CAISGGLQDRIEQFF,TGTGCCATCAGTGGAGGACTCCAGGATCGGATTGAGCAGTTCTTC
TRBJ1-2,NA,TRBV20-1,NA,CSVPGSGTLSYGYTF,TGCAGTGTTCCGGGGAGCGGCACTCTGAGCTATGGCTACACCTTC
TRBJ2-7,TRBD2,TRBV5-1,NA,CASSLDLAGGPQQYF,TGCGCCAGCAGCTTGGATCTAGCGGGGGGACCGCAACAGTACTTC
TRBJ2-6,TRBD1,TRBV11-2,NA,CASSLVGQVFSGANVLTF,TGTGCCAGCAGCTTAGTGGGACAGGTATTCTCTGGGGCCAACGTCCTGACTTTC
TRBJ2-5,TRBD1,TRBV6-6,NA,CASSFRDRVRETQYF,TGTGCCAGCAGTTTCCGGGACAGGGTTCGAGAGACCCAGTACTTC
TRBJ2-7,TRBD1,TRBV7-9,NA,CASSMTGGMNEQYF,TGTGCCAGCAGCATGACAGGGGGCATGAACGAGCAGTACTTC
TRBJ1-2,TRBD1,TRBV3-1,NA,CASSPDRGRGYTF,TGTGCCAGCAGCCCCGACAGGGGGCGAGGCTACACCTTC
TRBJ2-3,NA,TRBV5-1,many,CASSWSTDTQYF,TGTGCCAGCAGCTGGAGCACAGATACGCAGTATTTT
TRBJ2-1,NA,TRBV6-5,NA,CASSYRELSYNEQFF,TGTGCCAGCAGTTACAGGGAGCTCTCCTACAATGAGCAGTTCTTC
TRBJ2-3,TRBD2,TRBV20-1,NA,CSAIAGASTDTQYF,TGCAGTGCTATTGCGGGAGCAAGCACAGATACGCAGTATTTT
TRBJ2-1,NA,TRBV4-1,once,CASGLQGNEQFF,TGCGCCAGCGGCCTGCAGGGGAATGAGCAGTTCTTC
TRBJ2-5,NA,TRBV7-2,few,CASSLASEPRETQYF,TGTGCCAGCAGCTTAGCGTCCGAACCCCGAGAGACCCAGTACTTC
TRBJ2-1,TRBD2,TRBV20-1,once,CSAPGTSMYNEQFF,TGCAGTGCTCCCGGGACTAGCATGTACAATGAGCAGTTCTTC
TRBJ2-5,TRBD1,TRBV9,once,CASSAWDSKETQYF,TGTGCCAGCAGCGCCTGGGACAGCAAAGAGACCCAGTACTTC
TRBJ2-5,TRBD2,TRBV15,few,CATSRGETSGYLKAQYF,TGTGCCACCAGCAGAGGAGAGACTAGCGGGTACTTGAAGGCCCAGTACTTC
TRBJ2-7,NA,TRBV28,NA,CASSFPRDGDYEQYF,TGTGCCAGCAGTTTTCCCCGGGACGGGGACTACGAGCAGTACTTC
TRBJ2-1,TRBD2,TRBV20-1,NA,CSASSGTRSVNEQFF,TGCAGTGCTAGCTCCGGGACTAGATCGGTCAATGAGCAGTTCTTC
TRBJ1-5,TRBD1,TRBV6-5,few,CASSRNRGSNQPQHF,TGTGCCAGCAGCCGAAACAGGGGTAGCAATCAGCCCCAGCATTTT
TRBJ2-7,NA,TRBV5-1,NA,CASSLDLGGGSEQYF,TGCGCCAGCAGCTTGGATTTGGGGGGCGGTAGCGAGCAGTACTTC
TRBJ2-4,NA,TRBV7-9,NA,CASSLGGKNIQYF,TGTGCCAGCAGCTTAGGTGGGAAAAACATTCAGTACTTC
TRBJ1-2,TRBD1,TRBV18,NA,CASSPGQGTYNYGYTF,TGTGCCAGCTCACCGGGACAGGGGACCTATAACTATGGCTACACCTTC
TRBJ2-1,NA,TRBV5-1,NA,CASSLGRPTEQFF,TGCGCCAGCAGCTTGGGTAGGCCCACGGAGCAGTTCTTC
TRBJ2-7,NA,TRBV7-9,NA,CASSNLPAEQYF,TGTGCCAGCAGCAACCTCCCGGCCGAGCAGTACTTC
TRBJ1-2,NA,TRBV7-9,few,CASSLASRQYYTF,TGTGCCAGCAGCTTAGCCAGCCGACAGTACTACACCTTC